This T cell receptor beta chain is from a study of T-cell memory formation after mild COVID-19. This CDR3 has 15 amino acids. Germline V lookup: CDR1 SGHRS, CDR2 YFSETQ. V lost 0 bases and J lost 5, with 14 bases in between. There are a few counts of this clonotype. TCRdb recomputed calls from the 5' RACE reads with MiXCR, one row per CDR3 protein. Of about 410,000 distinct CDR3 sequences listed, 15% to 20% are singletons. The sequenced material came from PBMCs or a T cell subset sorted from them (not recorded which). V is TRBV5-1 and J is TRBJ1-1; D is perhaps TRBD1 (5 bases). This TCR was recovered from a man aged 18 to 29 who had mild COVID-19 (a few samples of this study predate the infection). Cell type and time point are not known. This chain's CDR3 is CASSLAGVGDTEAFF. The CDR3 DNA is TGCGCCAGCAGCTTGGCCGGGGTAGGGGATACTGAAGCTTTCTTT.